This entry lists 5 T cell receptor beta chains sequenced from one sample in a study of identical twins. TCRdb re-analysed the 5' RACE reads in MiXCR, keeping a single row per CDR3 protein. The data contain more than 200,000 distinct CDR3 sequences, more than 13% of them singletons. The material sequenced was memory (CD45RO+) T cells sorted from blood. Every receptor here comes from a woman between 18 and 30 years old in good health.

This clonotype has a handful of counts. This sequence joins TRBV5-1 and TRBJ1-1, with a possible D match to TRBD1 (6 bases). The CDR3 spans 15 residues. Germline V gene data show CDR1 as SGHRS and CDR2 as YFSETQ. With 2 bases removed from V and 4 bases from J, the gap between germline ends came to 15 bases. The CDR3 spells CASSLQGGVGTEAFF. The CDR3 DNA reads TGCGCCAGCAGCTTACAGGGTGGTGTCGGCACTGAAGCTTTCTTT.

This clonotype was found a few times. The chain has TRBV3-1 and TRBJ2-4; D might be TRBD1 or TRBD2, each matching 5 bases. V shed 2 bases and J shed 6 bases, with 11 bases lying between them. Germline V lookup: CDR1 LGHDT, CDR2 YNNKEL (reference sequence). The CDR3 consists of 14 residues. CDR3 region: CASSQRDGRNIQYF. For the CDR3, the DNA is TGTGCCAGCAGCCAACGGGACGGTAGAAACATTCAGTACTTC.

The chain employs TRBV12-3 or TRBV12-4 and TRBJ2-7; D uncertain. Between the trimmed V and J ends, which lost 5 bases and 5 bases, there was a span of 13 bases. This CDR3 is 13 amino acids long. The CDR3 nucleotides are TGTGCCAGCAGTCCGCGTAATGCTCACGAGCAGTACTTC. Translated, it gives CASSPRNAHEQYF.

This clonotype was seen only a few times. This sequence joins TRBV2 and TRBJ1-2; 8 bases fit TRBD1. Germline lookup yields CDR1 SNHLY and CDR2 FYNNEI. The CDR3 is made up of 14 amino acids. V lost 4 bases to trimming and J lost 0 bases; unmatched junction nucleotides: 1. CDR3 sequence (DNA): TGTGCCAGCAGTGCCAGGGGGCCTAACTATGGCTACACCTTC. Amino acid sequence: CASSARGPNYGYTF.

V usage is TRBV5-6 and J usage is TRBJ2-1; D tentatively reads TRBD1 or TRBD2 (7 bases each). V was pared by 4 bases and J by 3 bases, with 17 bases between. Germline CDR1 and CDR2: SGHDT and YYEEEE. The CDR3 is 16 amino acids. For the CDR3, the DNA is TGTGCCAGCAGCCCCAGGGGGGGGAGGGGCTACAATGAGCAGTTCTTC. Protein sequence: CASSPRGGRGYNEQFF.